This T cell receptor (beta chain) was sequenced for a study of blood T cell repertoires in COVID-19. This clone was counted only a few times. Other DNA variants within this sample encode the same CDR3. Generated by immunoSEQ multiplex PCR, the TCRdb table keeps only in-frame clones and is missing some. In the table there are around 250,000 clones, about 87% of which are singletons. V was trimmed by 2 bases and J by 5 bases, leaving 9 bases between them. The CDR3 has 13 amino acids. Sequenced: PBMCs or T cells enriched from blood (not recorded which). This sequence joins TRBV12-3 or TRBV12-4 and TRBJ1-1; D remains unclear. This sequence was found in a middle-aged woman who had been exposed to COVID-19. CDR3 sequence (DNA): TGTGCCAGCAGTTTAATTCGAGGAACTGAAGCTTTCTTT. Translated: CASSLIRGTEAFF.